This T cell receptor (beta chain) was captured in a study of patients and donors after allogeneic stem cell transplantation. The germline CDR1 and CDR2 sequences are MNHEY and SVGAGI. This CDR3 contains 16 residues. V lost 5 bases to trimming and J lost 5 bases; unmatched junction nucleotides: 8. This clonotype was recorded a few times. Using its own MiXCR run on the RT-PCR reads, TCRdb lists one record per CDR3 protein. The sample has roughly 30,000 distinct CDR3 sequences, nearly 7% seen once. The chain joins TRBV6-5 to TRBJ2-1; 11 bases map to TRBD1. Sequences were obtained from blood, either unsorted or a sorted T cell fraction (not recorded which). The source of this sequence is a human donor who was either an allogeneic HSCT recipient or a stem cell or donor lymphocyte infusion donor (not recorded which). It is not recorded whose cells these are; they may come from a transplant donor. In DNA, the CDR3 is TGTGCCAGCAGTGACCTACGGGACAGGGGGGACAATGAGCAGTTCTTC. It yields the protein CASSDLRDRGDNEQFF.